Below, 27 T cell receptor beta chains from the same sample are listed, as sequenced in a study of OX40 agonist ivuxolimab in advanced cancers. Library method: the immunoSEQ multiplex PCR assay. The source is immuneACCESS, and TCRdb retained only in-frame sequences with V and J called. Part of the clones is not carried over; for the studies checked, unresolved V genes explain less than half of this, and the remainder is unexplained. The sample table records under 70,000 clones; about nine tenths of these occur just once. Approximately 1.1% of the sample is taken by the ten largest. The starting material was CD4+ or CD8+ T cells sorted from blood, obtained in a trial of the OX40 agonist ivuxolimab. These receptors were obtained from an adult with an advanced solid tumor such as melanoma, head and neck, liver or kidney cancer.

The chain carries TRBV19 and TRBJ1-5; the D is unclear. Germline CDR1 is LNHDA and CDR2 is SQIVND (reference sequence). The CDR3 totals 13 residues. The V end lost 7 bases, the J end lost 5 bases, and 12 bases lay between the germline ends. The CDR3 loop reads CASTRADYQPQHF. CDR3 in DNA: TGTGCCAGTACGAGGGCGGACTATCAGCCCCAGCATTTT. Looking up the rest from reference TRBV19 and TRBJ1-5 gives the full variable domain: DGGITQSPKYLFRKEGQNVTLSCEQNLNHDAMYWYRQDPGQGLRLIYYSQIVNDFQKGDIAEGYSVSREKKESFPLTVTSAQKNPTAFYLCASTRADYQPQHFGDGTRLSIL.

The V gene is TRBV5-1, the J gene TRBJ1-2, with 9 bases lining up with TRBD1. Germline values: CDR1 SGHRS, CDR2 YFSETQ. Germline trimming cut 4 bases from V and 4 bases from J; bases unmatched to any gene: 5. There are 14 residues in the CDR3. CDR3 DNA sequence: TGCGCCAGCAGCGACACAGGGGGCGGCTATGGCTACACCTTC. Protein sequence: CASSDTGGGYGYTF.

The J gene is TRBJ2-7, the V gene TRBV10-2; TRBD2 matches at 9 bases. The CDR3 runs to 14 residues. V shed 4 bases and J 2 bases; nucleotides not matched to a gene: 3. The germline gives CDR1 WSHSY, CDR2 SAAADI. The CDR3 bases are TGCGCCAGCAGTGGCGTAGCGGGAGCCTACGAGCAGTACTTC. As protein: CASSGVAGAYEQYF.

This clone was seen once. V usage is TRBV28 and J usage is TRBJ2-3; D unclear. Per germline, CDR1 MDHEN and CDR2 SYDVKM. The CDR3 is made up of 13 amino acids. V lost 2 bases to trimming and J lost 5 bases, with 8 bases between them. The CDR3 loop is CASSLQYGDTQYF. The CDR3 DNA reads as TGTGCCAGCAGTTTACAATACGGAGATACGCAGTATTTT.

J is TRBJ2-7 and V is TRBV28; D is perhaps TRBD1 (6 bases). The germline gives CDR1 MDHEN, CDR2 SYDVKM. V was trimmed by 6 bases and J by 3 bases, leaving 12 bases between them. This CDR3 contains 13 residues. CDR3 residues: CASSQGPYYEQYF. The CDR3 DNA follows: TGTGCCAGCAGCCAGGGGCCCTACTACGAGCAGTACTTC.

The gene calls are TRBV5-1 and TRBJ2-6; D is possibly TRBD1 or TRBD2 (6 bases each). Trimming removed 2 bases at V and 0 bases at J, with 15 bases between. There are 18 residues in the CDR3. CDR1 is SGHRS and CDR2 is YFSETQ in the germline V gene. DNA of the CDR3: TGCGCCAGCAGCTTTACGGGGGCCTCCCCCTCTGGGGCCAACGTCCTGACTTTC. Translating it yields CASSFTGASPSGANVLTF.

This chain joins TRBV2 and TRBJ1-5; 10 bases are a match to TRBD1. The CDR3 contains 15 residues. V was clipped by 6 bases and J by 5 bases; unmatched bases: 7. CDR1 and CDR2 from the germline V gene are SNHLY and FYNNEI. The CDR3 region is CASSVSGTGDQPQHF. The CDR3 DNA is TGTGCCAGCAGCGTCTCCGGGACAGGGGATCAGCCCCAGCATTTT.

The rearrangement uses TRBV9 and TRBJ2-5; D is perhaps TRBD2 (5 bases). Trimming took off 0 bases at V and 3 bases at J, with 21 bases between the two ends. Looked up from germline, CDR1 is SGDLS and CDR2 is YYNGEE. The CDR3 runs 18 residues. The CDR3 bases are TGTGCCAGCAGCGTAGGAAGGAGCGGCGAAAAGGTTAAAGAGACCCAGTACTTC. As protein: CASSVGRSGEKVKETQYF.

This chain joins TRBV10-3 and TRBJ2-3; 11 bases fit TRBD2. The CDR3 contains 16 residues. With 3 bases clipped from V and 4 bases from J, the junction kept 6 bases outside the gene matches. Germline V gene lookup returns CDR1 ENHRY and CDR2 SYGVKD. The CDR3 sequence: CAISEQLAGVADTQYF. DNA for the CDR3: TGTGCCATCAGTGAACAACTAGCGGGAGTTGCAGATACGCAGTATTTT.

J is TRBJ2-1 and V is TRBV7-3, with 7 bases identical to TRBD2. J was trimmed by 5 bases and V by 2 bases; bases with no gene match: 9. The CDR3 length is 16 residues. Germline CDR1 reads SGHTA; CDR2 reads FQGTGA. The CDR3 DNA sequence: TGTGCCAGCAGCTTATCGGCGCTAGCGGCCCACAATGAGCAGTTCTTC. Translating gives CASSLSALAAHNEQFF.

The chain joins TRBV28 to TRBJ2-7; 9 bases fit TRBD1. The CDR3 length is 15 residues. V lost 5 bases to trimming and J lost 7 bases; unmatched junction nucleotides: 12. Looked up from germline, CDR1 is MDHEN and CDR2 is SYDVKM. The CDR3 loop is CASSPTGTGLWEQYF. The CDR3 DNA is TGTGCCAGCAGTCCGACCGGGACAGGGCTCTGGGAGCAGTACTTC.

The sample holds one count of this clone. The chain recombines TRBV7-2 with TRBJ2-3, with 9 nucleotides matching TRBD2. Germline V gene data show CDR1 as SGHTA and CDR2 as FQGNSA. The CDR3 has 15 residues. Trimming at V came to 1 base and at J to 3 bases, leaving 2 bases not matched to a gene. The CDR3 sequence: CASSLGAGGTDTQYF. The CDR3 bases are TGTGCCAGCAGCTTAGGGGCGGGAGGGACAGATACGCAGTATTTT.

Notes on this clone: An end of the junction differs from the germline gene, which may be a read error. This chain links TRBV7-9 with TRBJ1-5, with D possibly being TRBD1 (5 bases). CDR3 size: 12 residues. Germline loops: CDR1 SEHNR, CDR2 FQNEAQ (reference sequence). In nucleotides, the CDR3 is TGTACCAGCCCAGGGCTTAATCAGCCCCAGCATTTT. Protein sequence: CTSPGLNQPQHF.

The chain links TRBV6-1 to TRBJ1-6, with D hard to call. CDR3 size: 13 residues. Germline CDR1 is MNHNS and CDR2 is SASEGT. The ends were cut back, 3 bases at V and 4 bases at J, with 4 bases in the middle. As DNA, the CDR3 is TGTGCCAGCAGTGACTCATATAATTCACCCCTCCACTTT. Translated: CASSDSYNSPLHF.

The chain links TRBV5-6 to TRBJ2-7; 11 positions match TRBD2. Germline V gives CDR1 SGHDT, CDR2 YYEEEE. With V trimmed by 3 bases and J by 4 bases, 3 bases remained unmatched. This CDR3 spans 14 amino acids. DNA for the CDR3: TGTGCCAGCAGCTCGGGACTAGCGGTATACGAGCAGTACTTC. Translated: CASSSGLAVYEQYF.

Turning to this clone: A junction end diverges from the germline sequence, so it may reflect a read error. J is TRBJ2-5 and V is TRBV5-1; TRBD2 aligns across 14 bases. There are 16 residues in the CDR3. CDR1 and CDR2 from the germline V gene are SGHRS and YFSETQ. The chain's CDR3 is CASSPLTGLAGEAQYF. The CDR3 bases are TGCGCCAGCAGCCCACTGACGGGACTAGCGGGAGAGGCCCAGTACTTC.

The rearrangement joins TRBV7-9 to TRBJ2-7, with D perhaps TRBD1 or TRBD2 (6 bases each). V was shortened by 3 bases and J by 10 bases, with 10 bases between the two germline ends. Germline lookup yields CDR1 SEHNR and CDR2 FQNEAQ (reference sequence). The CDR3 length is 11 residues. This CDR3 is CASSLEGGQYF. CDR3 DNA: TGTGCCAGCAGCTTGGAGGGGGGCCAGTACTTC.

The chain combines TRBV19 with TRBJ2-1, with TRBD2 matching over 11 bases. Per the germline V gene, CDR1 is LNHDA and CDR2 is SQIVND (reference sequence). Trimming cost V 5 bases and J 7 bases; bases outside gene matches: 19. The CDR3 is 19 amino acids. CDR3 region: CASSPHFPIAGGPPNEQFF. In DNA, the CDR3 is TGTGCCAGTAGTCCTCATTTCCCGATAGCGGGAGGGCCACCAAATGAGCAGTTCTTC.

V usage is TRBV11-3 and J usage is TRBJ2-7; D unresolved. The germline V gene encodes CDR1 SGHNT and CDR2 YENEEA. The CDR3 runs to 13 residues. V was shortened by 4 bases and J by 4 bases, with 11 bases between the two germline ends. The chain's CDR3 is CASSSSADYEQYF. As DNA, the CDR3 is TGTGCCAGCAGCTCATCGGCAGATTACGAGCAGTACTTC.

This sequence joins TRBV28 and TRBJ2-1, with 8 bases fitting TRBD1. This CDR3 is built from 17 residues. V dropped 6 bases and J dropped 12; count of bases not matched to a gene: 22. Germline V gene data show CDR1 as MDHEN and CDR2 as SYDVKM. The DNA of the CDR3 is TGTGCCAGCAGCCAGACAGGGGTGCGACTGGGGCCACCGTGGCAGTTCTTC. Translated: CASSQTGVRLGPPWQFF.

The V and J genes are TRBV6-4 and TRBJ1-1, with 10 bases aligning to TRBD1. Germline CDR1 MRHNA, CDR2 SNTAGT. Trimming took 3 bases from V and 1 from J; bases not matched to a gene: 8. The CDR3 covers 17 residues. This CDR3 is CASSDRQGAHRNTEAFF. CDR3 bases: TGTGCCAGCAGTGATCGACAGGGGGCGCATAGGAACACTGAAGCTTTCTTT.

The chain recombines TRBV5-5 with TRBJ2-2; D tentatively fits TRBD1 or TRBD2 (6 bases each). The germline V gene encodes CDR1 SGHKS and CDR2 YYEKEE (reference sequence). V dropped 4 bases and J dropped 0 bases, with 13 bases sitting between them. This CDR3 has 16 residues. In nucleotides, the CDR3 is TGTGCCAGCAGCCCCTCAAGGGGGGCGAACACCGGGGAGCTGTTTTTT. It encodes CASSPSRGANTGELFF. Filled out from reference TRBV5-5 and TRBJ2-2, the complete variable domain reads DAGVTQSPTHLIKTRGQQVTLRCSPISGHKSVSWYQQVLGQGPQFIFQYYEKEERGRGNFPDRFSARQFPNYSSELNVNALLLGDSALYLCASSPSRGANTGELFFGEGSRLTVL.

The V and J genes are TRBV29-1 and TRBJ2-7, with D possibly being TRBD2 (6 bases). V gave up 5 bases and J gave up 1 base, with 18 bases separating them. This CDR3 spans 15 amino acids. Germline V gene lookup returns CDR1 SQVTM and CDR2 ANQGSEA. The chain's CDR3 is CSVYGARRGSYEQYF. The CDR3 DNA reads TGCAGCGTTTACGGGGCCAGGCGGGGTTCCTACGAGCAGTACTTC.

V gene TRBV2 combines with J gene TRBJ1-5; 8 bases map to TRBD1. Germline V CDR1 and CDR2: SNHLY, FYNNEI. J gave up 5 bases and V 2 bases, and 2 bases lay outside the gene matches. The CDR3 runs to 14 residues. The CDR3 region is CASSETGGDQPQHF. The CDR3 coding sequence is TGTGCCAGCAGTGAAACAGGGGGGGATCAGCCCCAGCATTTT.

The chain employs TRBV11-1 and TRBJ1-2, with TRBD1 matching 8 bases. V lost 3 bases to trimming and J lost 8 bases; unmatched junction nucleotides: 11. CDR1 and CDR2 (germline): SGHAT, FQDESV (reference sequence). CDR3 length: 15 residues. DNA for the CDR3: TGTGCCAGCAGCTTCGCTCCCGGACAGGGTTACGGCTACACCTTC. Protein sequence: CASSFAPGQGYGYTF.

A single count supports this clone. V usage is TRBV6-5 and J usage is TRBJ2-3; possibly TRBD2 for D (5 bases). V was clipped by 8 bases and J by 0 bases, with 12 bases between them. Germline CDR1 MNHEY, CDR2 SVGAGI. This CDR3 has 14 amino acids. In nucleotides, the CDR3 is TGTGCCAGCGCGATAGCGACTAGCACAGATACGCAGTATTTT. Encoded protein: CASAIATSTDTQYF.

This clone came up once. The chain is built from TRBV5-4 and TRBJ2-1, with D perhaps matching TRBD2 (6 bases). The germline V gene encodes CDR1 SGHNT and CDR2 YYREEE (reference sequence). The CDR3 spans 15 residues. V was pared by 6 bases and J by 4 bases, with 17 bases between. CDR3: CASTWGNSGYNEQFF. CDR3 nucleotides: TGTGCCAGCACTTGGGGGAATAGCGGTTACAATGAGCAGTTCTTC.